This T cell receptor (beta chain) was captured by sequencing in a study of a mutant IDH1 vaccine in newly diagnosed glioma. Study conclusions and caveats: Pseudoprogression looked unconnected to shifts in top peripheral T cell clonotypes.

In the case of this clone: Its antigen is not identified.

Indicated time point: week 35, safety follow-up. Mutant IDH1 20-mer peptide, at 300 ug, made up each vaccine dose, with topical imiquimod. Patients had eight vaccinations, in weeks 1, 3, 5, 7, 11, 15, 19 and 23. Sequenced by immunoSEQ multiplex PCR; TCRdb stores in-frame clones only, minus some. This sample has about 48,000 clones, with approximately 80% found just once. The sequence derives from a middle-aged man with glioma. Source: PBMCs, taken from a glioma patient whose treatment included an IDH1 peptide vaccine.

CDR3 coding DNA: TGTGCTAGTGGTTTGGTAGTCGGGGCCGGGGAGCTGTTTTTT. Residues: CASGLVVGAGELFF. V is TRBV12-5 and J is TRBJ2-2; tentatively, D is TRBD2 (5 bases). Deletions cut 0 bases from V and 6 bases from J, with 8 bases between. Germline CDR1 reads LGHNT; CDR2 reads FRNRAP. The CDR3 length is 14 residues.